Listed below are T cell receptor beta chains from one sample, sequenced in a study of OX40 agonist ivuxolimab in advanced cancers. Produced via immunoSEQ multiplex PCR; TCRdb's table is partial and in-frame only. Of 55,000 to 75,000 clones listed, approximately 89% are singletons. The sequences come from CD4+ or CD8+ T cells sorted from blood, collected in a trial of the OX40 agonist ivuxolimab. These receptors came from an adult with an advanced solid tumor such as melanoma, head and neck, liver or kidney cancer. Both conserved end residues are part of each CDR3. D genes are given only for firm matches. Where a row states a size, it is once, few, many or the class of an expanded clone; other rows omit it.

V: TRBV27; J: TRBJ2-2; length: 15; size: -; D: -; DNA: TGTGCCAGCACCGCGCGCGGCAGCCCCGCCGGGGAGCTGTTTTTT; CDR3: CASTARGSPAGELFF
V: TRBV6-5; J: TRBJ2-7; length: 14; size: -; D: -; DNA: TGTGCCAGCAGTTACAGGGGTGACTCCTACGAGCAGTACTTC; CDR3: CASSYRGDSYEQYF
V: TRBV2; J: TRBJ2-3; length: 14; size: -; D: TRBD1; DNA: TGTGCCAGCTCTCAGGGGGCGGGCACAGATACGCAGTATTTT; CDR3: CASSQGAGTDTQYF
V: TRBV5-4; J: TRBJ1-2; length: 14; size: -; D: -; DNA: TGTGCCAGCAGCTTGTCATCCCAGGGCTATGGCTACACCTTC; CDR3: CASSLSSQGYGYTF
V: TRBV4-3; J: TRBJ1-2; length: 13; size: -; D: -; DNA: TGCGCCAGCAGCCAAGATCGGGGACATGGCTACACCTTC; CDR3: CASSQDRGHGYTF
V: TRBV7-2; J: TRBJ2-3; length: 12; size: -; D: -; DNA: TGTGCCAGCAGCTTATTTGCCGATACGCAGTATTTT; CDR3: CASSLFADTQYF
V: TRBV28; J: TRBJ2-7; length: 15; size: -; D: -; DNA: TGTGCCAGCAGCCCCCGGGCAGGTAGCTCCTACGAGCAGTACTTC; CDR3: CASSPRAGSSYEQYF
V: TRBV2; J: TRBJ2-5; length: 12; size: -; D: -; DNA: TGTGCCAGCAACCGGGCCCAAGAGACCCAGTACTTC; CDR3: CASNRAQETQYF
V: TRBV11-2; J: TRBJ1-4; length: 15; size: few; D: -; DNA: TGTGCCAGCAGCTTATTAGGGACGACTAATGAAAAACTGTTTTTT; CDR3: CASSLLGTTNEKLFF
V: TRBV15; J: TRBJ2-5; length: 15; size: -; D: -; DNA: TGTGCCACCAGCAGAGATCGGAGGTACCAAGAGACCCAGTACTTC; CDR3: CATSRDRRYQETQYF
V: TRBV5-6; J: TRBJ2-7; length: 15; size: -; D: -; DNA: TGTGCCAGCAGCTTGGGGCGGTCGAACTCCTACGAGCAGTACTTC; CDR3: CASSLGRSNSYEQYF
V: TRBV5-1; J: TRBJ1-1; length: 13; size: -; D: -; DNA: TGCGCCAGCAGCTCCAGTGTGAACACTGAAGCTTTCTTT; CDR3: CASSSSVNTEAFF
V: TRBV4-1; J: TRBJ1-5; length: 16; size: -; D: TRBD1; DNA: TGCGCCAGCAGCCAAGCGTGGGCAGGGGGCGATCAGCCCCAGCATTTT; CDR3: CASSQAWAGGDQPQHF
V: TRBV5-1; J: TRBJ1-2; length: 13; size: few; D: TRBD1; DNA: TGCGCCAGCAGCTCGACAGGGACCTATGGCTACACCTTC; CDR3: CASSSTGTYGYTF
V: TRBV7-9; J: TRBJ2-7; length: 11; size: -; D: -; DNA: TGTGCCAGCAGCTTCACCGCCGAGCAGTACTTC; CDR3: CASSFTAEQYF
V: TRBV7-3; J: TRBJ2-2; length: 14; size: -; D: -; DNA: TGTGCCAGCAGTTTAAGTTCAGGGTCAGGGGAGCTGTTTTTT; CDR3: CASSLSSGSGELFF
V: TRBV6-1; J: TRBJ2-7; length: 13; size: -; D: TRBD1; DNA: TGTGCCAGCAGTGGGGCAGGGGGCTACGAGCAGTACTTC; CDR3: CASSGAGGYEQYF
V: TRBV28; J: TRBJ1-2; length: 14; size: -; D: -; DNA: TGTGCCAGCACCTCCGGGCAGGCCGGCTATGGCTACACCTTC; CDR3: CASTSGQAGYGYTF
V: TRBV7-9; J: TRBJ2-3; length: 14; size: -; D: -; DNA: TGTGCCAGCAGCTGGGGCGGGAGCACAGATACGCAGTATTTT; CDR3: CASSWGGSTDTQYF
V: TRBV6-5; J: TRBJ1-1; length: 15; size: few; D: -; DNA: TGTGCCAGCAGTTACTCGCTGGCTCGTATGCCTGAAGCTTTCTTT; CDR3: CASSYSLARMPEAFF
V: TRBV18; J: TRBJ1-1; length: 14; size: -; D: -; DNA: TGTGCCAGCTCACCAGGGGAGTCGGGCACTGAAGCTTTCTTT; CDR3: CASSPGESGTEAFF
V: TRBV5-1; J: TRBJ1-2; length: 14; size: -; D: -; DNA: TGCGCCAGCAGGCCAGGGACCTCTAACTATGGCTACACCTTC; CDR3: CASRPGTSNYGYTF